The next 21 T cell receptor beta chains were all read from a single sample in a study of T cells after yellow fever vaccination. TCRdb called the 5' RACE reads again in MiXCR, with one record for every CDR3 protein. The repertoire has some 600,000 distinct CDR3 sequences, about 17% of them found once; the top ten carry around a sixth. Material: PBMCs, obtained less than 6 days after the first yellow fever vaccination. The receptors come from a young man who received the YFV17D yellow fever vaccine.

The J gene is TRBJ2-3, the V gene TRBV4-1; perhaps TRBD2 as D (6 bases). CDR3 size: 17 residues. The V gene lost 3 bases and the J gene lost 1 base, with 17 bases spanning the gap. Per the germline V gene, CDR1 is MGHRA and CDR2 is YSYEKL. This CDR3 reads CASSQKLAFLRTDTQYF. CDR3 nucleotide sequence: TGCGCCAGCAGCCAGAAACTAGCTTTCCTCCGCACAGATACGCAGTATTTT.

CDR3 amino acids: CASSHRFRGQNSPLHF. In DNA, the CDR3 is TGTGCCAGCAGCCACCGTTTCAGGGGGCAGAATTCACCCCTCCACTTT. V is TRBV5-6 and J is TRBJ1-6; 8 positions agree with TRBD1. The V gene end was trimmed by 4 bases and the J gene end by 7 bases; junction bases not matched to a gene: 10. The CDR3 has 16 amino acids. Germline CDR1 and CDR2: SGHDT and YYEEEE.

This clonotype was seen ten or more times. The genes are TRBV9 and TRBJ2-3; TRBD1 might be the D (5 bases). Germline lookup yields CDR1 SGDLS and CDR2 YYNGEE. CDR3 length: 16 amino acids. Deletions cut 0 bases from V and 2 bases from J, with 13 bases between. The CDR3 region has the DNA TGTGCCAGCAGCGTAGGGGGCTTGGCGGACACAGATACGCAGTATTTT. This gives the protein CASSVGGLADTDTQYF.

The sample holds many counts of this clonotype. The gene calls are TRBV6-5 and TRBJ1-2; D unresolved. Germline V lookup: CDR1 MNHEY, CDR2 SVGAGI. This CDR3 region has 12 residues. Trimming stripped 0 bases from V and 4 bases from J, with 3 bases between. The CDR3 DNA sequence: TGTGCCAGCAGTTACTCGGGCTATGGCTACACCTTC. It translates to CASSYSGYGYTF.

The rearrangement uses TRBV18 and TRBJ1-1; unclear D gene. Germline V gene lookup returns CDR1 KGHSH and CDR2 LQKENI. CDR3 length: 12 amino acids. Between the trimmed V and J ends, which lost 2 bases and 2 bases, there was a span of 3 bases. This CDR3 is CASSPINTEAFF. The DNA for the CDR3 is TGTGCCAGCTCACCAATTAACACTGAAGCTTTCTTT.

The chain carries TRBV4-2 and TRBJ2-1; D may be TRBD2 (5 bases). Trimming pared 0 bases from V and 7 bases from J, leaving 10 bases between. The CDR3 consists of 14 residues. Germline CDR1 is LGHNA and CDR2 is YNFKEQ. The CDR3 nucleotides read TGTGCCAGCAGCCAAGAATTTACGGGGAATGAGCAGTTCTTC. It yields the protein CASSQEFTGNEQFF.

This clonotype was observed a handful of times. The chain joins TRBV20-1 to TRBJ2-5; 7 nucleotides agree with TRBD2. Germline V gene lookup returns CDR1 DFQATT and CDR2 SNEGSKA (reference sequence). CDR3 length: 12 residues. V gave up 6 bases and J gave up 3 bases; unmatched junction bases: 4. In DNA form, the CDR3 reads TGCAGTGCACAACGGGGGGAAGAGACCCAGTACTTC. This encodes CSAQRGEETQYF.

This clonotype was found a few times. The rearrangement links TRBV12-3 or TRBV12-4 to TRBJ2-5, with 8 bases fitting TRBD2. The CDR3 has 15 residues. V was clipped by 5 bases and J by 2 bases; unmatched bases: 7. The CDR3 sequence: CASSEAGGLQETQYF. The CDR3 DNA follows: TGTGCCAGCAGTGAGGCGGGGGGACTGCAAGAGACCCAGTACTTC.

There are many counts of this clonotype. DNA of the CDR3: TGCAGTGCTAATAGCGGGGGGATCAATGAGCAGTTCTTC. It codes for CSANSGGINEQFF. V gene TRBV20-1 combines with J gene TRBJ2-1; 10 bases fit TRBD2. Germline-derived CDR1 and CDR2 are DFQATT and SNEGSKA (reference sequence). This CDR3 has 13 amino acids. V was clipped by 4 bases and J by 6 bases; unmatched bases: 3.

This clonotype occurred a few times. This chain connects TRBV5-5 to TRBJ2-3; no reliable D call. Germline V gene sequence: CDR1 SGHKS, CDR2 YYEKEE (reference sequence). V lost 2 bases, J lost 2 bases, and 9 bases lay in between. This CDR3 spans 14 amino acids. CDR3 in amino acids: CASSFPSNTDTQYF. DNA of the CDR3: TGTGCCAGCAGCTTCCCCTCGAACACAGATACGCAGTATTTT.

The J gene is TRBJ2-5, the V gene TRBV3-1; 10 bases are a match to TRBD2. The junction had 8 bases not matched to a gene; V was cut back by 3 bases and J by 10 bases. This CDR3 has 14 residues. CDR1 is LGHDT and CDR2 is YNNKEL in the germline V gene (reference sequence). The CDR3, as DNA: TGTGCCAGCAGCCAGAGGGGACTAGCGACGCTCCAGTACTTC. Its protein product is CASSQRGLATLQYF.

Only a few counts were recorded for this clonotype. V usage is TRBV21-1 and J usage is TRBJ2-3; the D segment call TRBD1 is taken from the table without a DNA check. TRBV21-1 is designated a pseudogene. The CDR3 loop spans 14 amino acids. The CDR3 region has the DNA TGTGCCAGCAGTCCCGCCCCCCAGAATGCTACGCAGTATTTT. This sequence encodes CASSPAPQNATQYF.

The genes are TRBV27 and TRBJ2-1, with 7 bases identical to TRBD2. This CDR3 region has 15 residues. Per the germline V gene, CDR1 is MNHEY and CDR2 is SMNVEV (reference sequence). Losses at the gene ends were 8 bases for V and 2 bases for J; bases not matched to a gene: 9. The CDR3 region has the DNA TGTGCCAGCCATGAGCCGGGGGGTCCCTACAATGAGCAGTTCTTC. Residues: CASHEPGGPYNEQFF.

This clonotype was found a few times. V usage is TRBV7-2 and J usage is TRBJ2-7; 7 nucleotides match TRBD1. The CDR3 has 14 amino acids. Germline-derived CDR1 and CDR2 are SGHTA and FQGNSA. J gave up 2 bases and V 3 bases, and 4 bases lay outside the gene matches. CDR3 sequence: CASSFRTGPYEQYF. The DNA of the CDR3 is TGTGCCAGCAGCTTCCGGACAGGCCCCTACGAGCAGTACTTC. The full variable domain, in which reference TRBV7-2 and TRBJ2-7 provide the parts outside the CDR3, is GAGVSQSPSNKVTEKGKDVELRCDPISGHTALYWYRQSLGQGLEFLIYFQGNSAPDKSGLPSDRFSAERTGGSVSTLTIQRTQQEDSAVYLCASSFRTGPYEQYFGPGTRLTVT.

This clonotype was observed a few times. The chain carries TRBV20-1 and TRBJ1-4; a weak D match, TRBD1 (5 bases). V dropped 4 bases and J dropped 0 bases, with 6 bases sitting between them. Germline V gene sequence: CDR1 DFQATT, CDR2 SNEGSKA (reference sequence). This CDR3 spans 13 amino acids. CDR3 loop: CSAKQATNEKLFF. In DNA, the CDR3 is TGCAGTGCTAAACAGGCAACTAATGAAAAACTGTTTTTT.

The chain joins TRBV6-1 to TRBJ2-7, with D possibly TRBD2 on 6 matching bases. V dropped 6 bases and J dropped 2 bases, with 20 bases sitting between them. The CDR3 totals 16 residues. Germline V gene data show CDR1 as MNHNS and CDR2 as SASEGT. The CDR3 loop reads CASSQCLRDSPYEQYV. As DNA, the CDR3 is TGTGCCAGCAGCCAATGCCTCAGGGACTCCCCCTACGAGCAGTACGTC.

The rearrangement uses TRBV20-1 and TRBJ1-2, with D possibly matching TRBD1 (6 bases). V lost 2 bases and J 0 bases, leaving 10 bases between the germline ends. This CDR3 is 14 amino acids long. Germline-derived CDR1 and CDR2 are DFQATT and SNEGSKA (reference sequence). CDR3 sequence (DNA): TGCAGTGCTAGATTGGGGACAACTAACTATGGCTACACCTTC. Protein product: CSARLGTTNYGYTF.

This clonotype was observed a few times. The chain links TRBV30 to TRBJ1-1; D may be TRBD1 (5 bases). Germline V gives CDR1 GTSNPN, CDR2 SVGIG (reference sequence). The ends were cut back, 2 bases at V and 7 bases at J, with 11 bases in the middle. CDR3 size: 12 residues. CDR3 bases: TGTGCCTGGAGTCCCGACAGCGATGAAGCTTTCTTT. Translation: CAWSPDSDEAFF. The full variable domain, rest sourced from reference TRBV30 and TRBJ1-1, is SQTIHQWPATLVQPVGSPLSLECTVEGTSNPNLYWYRQAAGRGLQLLFYSVGIGQISSEVPQNLSASRPQDRQFILSSKKLLLSDSGFYLCAWSPDSDEAFFGQGTRLTVV.

The chain is built from TRBV12-3 or TRBV12-4 and TRBJ2-7; 7 positions match TRBD2. There are 13 residues in the CDR3. V was clipped by 7 bases and J by 2 bases; unmatched bases: 5. CDR3 amino acids: CASTRGLAYEQYF. The CDR3 DNA reads TGTGCCAGCACCAGAGGACTAGCCTACGAGCAGTACTTC.

This clonotype occurred a few times. V usage is TRBV20-1 and J usage is TRBJ2-3; D is possibly TRBD2 (6 bases). The CDR3 extends over 13 amino acids. The V and J ends lost 6 bases and 3 bases respectively, with 13 bases between them. Germline loops: CDR1 DFQATT, CDR2 SNEGSKA (reference sequence). CDR3 nucleotide sequence: TGCAGTGCCGGGGGAAGCGGGACAGATACGCAGTATTTT. Translating it yields CSAGGSGTDTQYF.

The V call is TRBV18, the J call TRBJ2-7; 9 bases align to TRBD2. Germline lookup yields CDR1 KGHSH and CDR2 LQKENI. This CDR3 has 14 amino acids. J gave up 7 bases and V 3 bases, and 7 bases lay outside the gene matches. The chain's CDR3 is CASSPRGGAGEQYF. In DNA, the CDR3 is TGTGCCAGCTCACCCCGCGGGGGGGCTGGAGAGCAGTACTTC.